One sample yielded the 9 T cell receptor beta chains listed below, sequenced in a study of T cell changes during pregnancy in multiple sclerosis. The method was immunoSEQ multiplex PCR; TCRdb's version includes in-frame clones alone and lacks a portion of them. The sample lists about 79,000 clones; around 95% were seen once. The sequencing used peripheral blood, collected in the second trimester of pregnancy. These receptors all stem from a female donor in good health, enrolled as a control in a pregnancy study.

This clone was detected once. The J gene is TRBJ2-3, the V gene TRBV6-5; D ambiguous. Germline values: CDR1 MNHEY, CDR2 SVGAGI. The V end lost 3 bases, the J end lost 2 bases, and 9 bases lay between the germline ends. This CDR3 spans 14 amino acids. CDR3 sequence reads: CASSYGGSTDTQYF. The CDR3 DNA sequence: TGTGCCAGCAGTTATGGCGGATCCACAGATACGCAGTATTTT.

The V gene is TRBV10-3, the J gene TRBJ2-5, with 7 bases fitting TRBD2. Trimming removed 0 bases from V and 2 bases from J; junction bases left unmatched: 6. Germline loops: CDR1 ENHRY, CDR2 SYGVKD. CDR3 length equals 16 residues. CDR3 DNA sequence: TGTGCCATCAGTGAGTCGGGGGGGTTAGGACAAGAGACCCAGTACTTC. Its translation: CAISESGGLGQETQYF.

The CDR3 DNA reads as TGTGCCAGCAGCCCCCTAAGCCATGGGCAGTTCTTC. Translating it yields CASSPLSHGQFF. This chain connects TRBV14 to TRBJ2-1; D is ambiguous. Germline CDR1 SGHDN, CDR2 FVKESK. Trimming left V 4 bases short and J 12 bases short, with 13 bases between. The CDR3 totals 12 residues.

This rearrangement joins TRBV18 to TRBJ1-4; 11 bases match TRBD1. Germline V gene sequence: CDR1 KGHSH, CDR2 LQKENI. This CDR3 has 16 amino acids. J gave up 3 bases and V 3 bases, and 3 bases lay outside the gene matches. This CDR3 is CASSPGTGGANEKLFF. The CDR3 bases are TGTGCCAGCTCACCCGGGACAGGGGGTGCTAATGAAAAACTGTTTTTT.

The chain links TRBV5-8 to TRBJ2-7; no firm D call. The V gene lost 0 bases and the J gene lost 3 bases, with 22 bases spanning the gap. CDR1 and CDR2 from the germline V gene are SGHTS and YDEGEE. The CDR3 extends over 18 amino acids. The CDR3 loop reads CASSLGPRWAGRNYEQYF. CDR3 DNA sequence: TGTGCCAGCAGCTTGGGACCCCGCTGGGCAGGCCGAAACTACGAGCAGTACTTC.

V usage is TRBV4-3 and J usage is TRBJ1-2; D ambiguous. Trimming took 0 bases from V and 8 from J, leaving 10 bases between them. Germline lookup yields CDR1 LGHNA and CDR2 YSLEER. CDR3 length: 13 amino acids. Here the CDR3 DNA reads TGCGCCAGCAGCCAAGATATGCATCTAGGCTACACCTTC. Translated: CASSQDMHLGYTF.

The CDR3 protein is CASSSGGILPSSGNTIYF. The CDR3 DNA reads as TGTGCCAGCAGCTCAGGGGGGATACTCCCTAGCTCTGGAAACACCATATATTTT. The gene calls are TRBV9 and TRBJ1-3; 7 positions match TRBD1. V lost 4 bases, J lost 0 bases, and 13 bases stayed unmatched. CDR3 size: 18 residues. CDR1 is SGDLS and CDR2 is YYNGEE in the germline V gene.

This clone was detected once. The rearrangement joins TRBV5-5 to TRBJ2-5; 12 positions match TRBD1. CDR3 size: 15 residues. Per germline, CDR1 SGHKS and CDR2 YYEKEE (reference sequence). The ends lost 3 bases at V and 5 bases at J; junction bases unmatched: 5. The CDR3 DNA is TGTGCCAGCAGCTCAGGGACAGGGGGCATGGAGACCCAGTACTTC. It translates to CASSSGTGGMETQYF.

The J gene is TRBJ2-1, the V gene TRBV19; TRBD1 aligns across 7 bases. The V gene end was trimmed by 6 bases and the J gene end by 2 bases; junction bases not matched to a gene: 4. The CDR3 is 14 residues long. Germline V lookup: CDR1 LNHDA, CDR2 SQIVND (reference sequence). The CDR3 protein is CASRLTGTYNEQFF. CDR3 sequence (DNA): TGTGCCAGTAGGTTGACAGGGACCTACAATGAGCAGTTCTTC.